This passage covers 31 T cell receptor beta chains from one sample sequenced in a study of CD8 T cells in Susac syndrome. An input of roughly 0.5 to 1 ug of RNA was subjected to reverse transcription using random hexamers. TCRdb itself ran the immunoSEQ multiplex PCR reads through MiXCR, one entry per CDR3 protein. The sample yields under 200,000 distinct CDR3 sequences, roughly nine tenths seen once. Sequenced input: CD4+ T cells from PBMCs. The receptors originated from a human donor with Susac syndrome.

The J gene is TRBJ1-6, the V gene TRBV30, with a weak D call TRBD1 (5 bases). V lost 3 bases, J lost 2 bases, and 14 bases lay in between. Germline lookup yields CDR1 GTSNPN and CDR2 SVGIG (reference sequence). The CDR3 is made up of 16 amino acids. The CDR3 bases are TGTGCCTGGAGAAGGGAAGGGGCTGCCTATAATTCACCCCTCCACTTT. This sequence encodes CAWRREGAAYNSPLHF.

V is TRBV20-1 and J is TRBJ2-1; 9 nucleotides agree with TRBD1. Germline V CDR1 and CDR2: DFQATT, SNEGSKA (reference sequence). Trimming removed 1 base from V and 9 bases from J; junction bases left unmatched: 7. The CDR3 loop spans 14 amino acids. As DNA, the CDR3 is TGCAGTGCTAGAGCCTTAAACAGGGGGCTTGAGCAGTTCTTC. Translated: CSARALNRGLEQFF.

The DNA for the CDR3 is TGTGCCAGCAGCTTTAGGACAGGGGAGAGCGAGCAGTACTTC. Translated: CASSFRTGESEQYF. The V and J genes are TRBV7-8 and TRBJ2-7, with 9 bases aligning to TRBD1. The CDR3 sequence is 14 residues long. With 3 bases clipped from V and 6 bases from J, the junction kept 6 bases outside the gene matches. The germline V gene has CDR1 SGHVS and CDR2 FQNEAQ.

As for this clonotype: The junction does not match germline at one end; this may be a read error. The chain joins TRBV5-4 to TRBJ2-7, with 10 bases that match TRBD1. Germline V gene data show CDR1 as SGHNT and CDR2 as YYREEE (reference sequence). The CDR3 is 16 amino acids. CDR3 protein: CTSSSSGDRGFYEQYF. DNA for the CDR3: TGTACCAGCAGCTCCAGTGGGGACAGGGGTTTCTACGAGCAGTACTTC.

V usage is TRBV5-6 and J usage is TRBJ2-5; TRBD1 matches at 7 bases. After removal of 1 base from V and 3 bases from J, the junction contained 3 bases not matched to a gene. This CDR3 spans 14 amino acids. CDR1 and CDR2 (germline): SGHDT, YYEEEE. The CDR3 nucleotides read TGTGCCAGCAGCTTGCTAGGGGGCGAAGAGACCCAGTACTTC. It specifies CASSLLGGEETQYF.

The chain recombines TRBV6-5 with TRBJ2-1; D is uncertain. The CDR3 loop spans 13 amino acids. Trimming took 0 bases from V and 8 from J, leaving 8 bases between them. The germline CDR1 and CDR2 sequences are MNHEY and SVGAGI. The CDR3 DNA follows: TGTGCCAGCAGTTACTCTAAGGTCTATGAGCAGTTCTTC. Translated: CASSYSKVYEQFF.

This chain's CDR3 is CASSLRLAGGVETQYF. The CDR3 coding sequence is TGTGCCAGCAGCCTACGACTAGCGGGGGGGGTAGAGACCCAGTACTTC. The chain uses TRBV5-6 and TRBJ2-5; 14 bases line up with TRBD2. Germline-derived CDR1 and CDR2 are SGHDT and YYEEEE. The CDR3 loop spans 16 amino acids. Trimming cost V 4 bases and J 4 bases; bases outside gene matches: 6.

The chain has TRBV29-1 and TRBJ1-2; a possible D gene is TRBD1 (5 bases). CDR3 length: 14 residues. V dropped 3 bases and J dropped 6 bases, with 17 bases sitting between them. Germline lookup yields CDR1 SQVTM and CDR2 ANQGSEA. Here the CDR3 reads CSVEVRGNPDGYTF. The CDR3 nucleotides read TGCAGCGTTGAGGTCCGGGGGAACCCTGATGGCTACACCTTC.

V gene TRBV20-1 combines with J gene TRBJ2-5; 7 bases agree with TRBD1. This CDR3 spans 16 amino acids. The ends lost 0 bases at V and 0 bases at J; junction bases unmatched: 7. The germline CDR1 and CDR2 sequences are DFQATT and SNEGSKA (reference sequence). The CDR3 nucleotides are TGCAGTGCTAGAGATCAGAGGGGGCCGTACCAAGAGACCCAGTACTTC. Protein: CSARDQRGPYQETQYF.

The CDR3 sequence: CASSANYGTNTEAFF. The CDR3 nucleotides are TGTGCCAGCAGCGCAAACTACGGAACGAACACTGAAGCTTTCTTT. V and J are TRBV3-1 and TRBJ1-1; D remains unclear. V was cut by 5 bases and J by 1 base, with 14 bases left in between. The CDR3 length is 15 residues. Germline loops: CDR1 LGHDT, CDR2 YNNKEL (reference sequence).

The chain couples TRBV2 to TRBJ2-7; D assignment may be TRBD1 or TRBD2 (6 bases each). Trimming pared 6 bases from V and 5 bases from J, leaving 17 bases between. This CDR3 contains 14 residues. Germline V gene data show CDR1 as SNHLY and CDR2 as FYNNEI. Here the CDR3 reads CASRTGAGEHEQYF. CDR3 in DNA: TGTGCCAGCAGGACGGGGGCAGGGGAACACGAGCAGTACTTC. Supplemented by reference TRBV2 and TRBJ2-7, the full variable domain reads EPEVTQTPSHQVTQMGQEVILRCVPISNHLYFYWYRQILGQKVEFLVSFYNNEISEKSEIFDDQFSVERPDGSNFTLKIRSTKLEDSAMYFCASRTGAGEHEQYFGPGTRLTVT.

This clonotype was seen once. In nucleotides, the CDR3 is TGCAGCGTTCGGGCCAACTACGAGCAGTACTTC. Amino acid sequence: CSVRANYEQYF. The rearrangement links TRBV29-1 to TRBJ2-7; D unclear. This CDR3 comprises 11 residues. Per germline, CDR1 SQVTM and CDR2 ANQGSEA. V gave up 5 bases and J gave up 3 bases, with 8 bases separating them.

V is TRBV20-1 and J is TRBJ2-5; 12 positions match TRBD2. CDR3 length: 15 residues. V was pared by 5 bases and J by 5 bases, with 9 bases of the junction left unmatched. Germline assignment: CDR1 DFQATT and CDR2 SNEGSKA (reference sequence). The CDR3, as DNA: TGCAGTGCTCCCAGTCCTAGCGGGGGGGCTGAGACCCAGTACTTC. As protein: CSAPSPSGGAETQYF.

Here the CDR3 reads CASSLGRGSYGYTF. CDR3 nucleotides: TGTGCCAGCAGTTTGGGCCGGGGCAGCTATGGCTACACCTTC. The chain combines TRBV12-3 or TRBV12-4 with TRBJ1-2; possible D gene TRBD1, 5 bases. The CDR3 length is 14 residues. V lost 3 bases to trimming and J lost 4 bases, with 12 bases between them.

The gene calls are TRBV3-1 and TRBJ1-1, with TRBD1 matching over 8 bases. The CDR3 is made up of 16 amino acids. Germline V lookup: CDR1 LGHDT, CDR2 YNNKEL (reference sequence). V dropped 6 bases and J dropped 1; count of bases not matched to a gene: 10. The CDR3 loop is CASRDTGGGGNTEAFF. CDR3 DNA: TGTGCCAGCAGGGACACAGGGGGAGGGGGGAACACTGAAGCTTTCTTT.

The chain uses TRBV24-1 and TRBJ1-1; no reliable D call. The germline V gene encodes CDR1 KGHDR and CDR2 SFDVKD. The CDR3 runs 13 residues. Deletions cut 2 bases from V and 5 bases from J, with 8 bases between. DNA of the CDR3: TGTGCCACCAGTGATTGGGGAAGAACTGAAGCTTTCTTT. Amino acid sequence: CATSDWGRTEAFF.

The V and J genes are TRBV2 and TRBJ1-6, with a tentative D call TRBD1 (5 bases). The germline V gene has CDR1 SNHLY and CDR2 FYNNEI. V was cut by 7 bases and J by 9 bases, with 16 bases left in between. This CDR3 spans 14 amino acids. As DNA, the CDR3 is TGTGCCAGCAAATCGGGGGTAGGGAGTTCACCCCTCCACTTT. It translates to CASKSGVGSSPLHF.

This clonotype showed up just a few times. The chain combines TRBV11-2 with TRBJ2-2; D might be TRBD2 (5 bases). The CDR3 contains 17 residues. The germline CDR1 and CDR2 sequences are SGHAT and FQNNGV. V lost 1 base and J lost 0, with 12 bases in between. The CDR3 nucleotides are TGTGCCAGCAGCTTAGCGGGCGGGTCCGCGAACACCGGGGAGCTGTTTTTT. Translating it yields CASSLAGGSANTGELFF.

V gene TRBV6-2 or TRBV6-3 combines with J gene TRBJ2-5; 10 nucleotides agree with TRBD1. The V segment lost 6 bases and the J segment 1 base; nucleotides outside the gene matches: 8. This CDR3 has 16 residues. From germline, CDR1 is MNHEY and CDR2 SVGEGT. This CDR3 reads CASRKGGQGIQETQYF. In DNA, the CDR3 is TGTGCCAGCAGAAAGGGGGGACAGGGGATCCAAGAGACCCAGTACTTC.

The chain recombines TRBV18 with TRBJ1-1; 8 positions match TRBD1. Unmatched junction bases numbered 6, after V lost 3 bases and J lost 0 bases. This CDR3 comprises 16 residues. Germline loops: CDR1 KGHSH, CDR2 LQKENI. CDR3 DNA: TGTGCCAGCTCACCGGACAGGGTGAACCTGAACACTGAAGCTTTCTTT. Amino acid sequence: CASSPDRVNLNTEAFF.

This clonotype occurred a few times. The V gene is TRBV6-2 or TRBV6-3, the J gene TRBJ2-7; no clear D gene. There are 14 residues in the CDR3. CDR1 and CDR2 (germline): MNHEY, SVGEGT. The V end lost 1 base, the J end lost 3 bases, and 10 bases lay between the germline ends. The CDR3 loop reads CASSYYVSLYEQYF. CDR3 in DNA: TGTGCCAGCAGTTACTACGTCAGCCTCTACGAGCAGTACTTC.

The rearrangement uses TRBV12-3 or TRBV12-4 and TRBJ2-3; a weak D match, TRBD2 (6 bases). V was shortened by 8 bases and J by 2 bases, with 14 bases between the two germline ends. The CDR3 is 14 residues long. CDR3 nucleotide sequence: TGTGCCAGCGCGGGACGGGTAGACACAGATACGCAGTATTTT. Translated: CASAGRVDTDTQYF.

J is TRBJ2-7 and V is TRBV20-1; D is possibly TRBD1 (6 bases). The CDR3 sequence is 14 residues long. The V and J ends lost 3 bases and 0 bases respectively, with 12 bases between them. Per the germline V gene, CDR1 is DFQATT and CDR2 is SNEGSKA (reference sequence). CDR3 bases: TGCAGTGCTAGCCCCGGGACAAACTCCTACGAGCAGTACTTC. This codes for CSASPGTNSYEQYF.

The chain carries TRBV5-1 and TRBJ1-2, with 9 bases that match TRBD1. The V segment lost 4 bases and the J segment 8 bases; nucleotides outside the gene matches: 3. Germline V gene lookup returns CDR1 SGHRS and CDR2 YFSETQ. This CDR3 is built from 12 residues. CDR3 nucleotide sequence: TGCGCCAGCAGCCCGGACAGGGGAGGCTACACCTTC. Translation: CASSPDRGGYTF. The variable domain in full, completed from reference TRBV5-1 and TRBJ1-2, reads KAGVTQTPRYLIKTRGQQVTLSCSPISGHRSVSWYQQTPGQGLQFLFEYFSETQRNKGNFPGRFSGRQFSNSRSEMNVSTLELGDSALYLCASSPDRGGYTFGSGTRLTVV.

A single count supports this clonotype. This chain uses TRBV30 with TRBJ2-1; D is perhaps TRBD1 (6 bases). From germline, CDR1 is GTSNPN and CDR2 SVGIG (reference sequence). V was pared by 2 bases and J by 0 bases, with 11 bases between. There are 15 residues in the CDR3. CDR3 sequence (DNA): TGTGCCTGGAGTTCGGACAGCCCCTCCTACAATGAGCAGTTCTTC. Translation: CAWSSDSPSYNEQFF.

The gene calls are TRBV19 and TRBJ2-7; TRBD1 might be the D (6 bases). V lost 4 bases and J lost 3, with 13 bases in between. Germline CDR1 and CDR2: LNHDA and SQIVND (reference sequence). CDR3 length: 14 residues. The CDR3 reads CASSTLDSIYEQYF. In DNA form, the CDR3 reads TGTGCCAGTAGTACCCTGGACAGTATCTACGAGCAGTACTTC. Together with reference TRBV19 and TRBJ2-7, the CDR3 gives the full variable domain: DGGITQSPKYLFRKEGQNVTLSCEQNLNHDAMYWYRQDPGQGLRLIYYSQIVNDFQKGDIAEGYSVSREKKESFPLTVTSAQKNPTAFYLCASSTLDSIYEQYFGPGTRLTVT.

V usage is TRBV30 and J usage is TRBJ2-2; D not certain. In germline, CDR1 is GTSNPN, CDR2 SVGIG (reference sequence). The CDR3 contains 12 residues. Trimming left V 4 bases short and J 2 bases short, with 5 bases between. CDR3 DNA: TGTGCCTGGACTAAAAACACCGGGGAGCTGTTTTTT. Its protein product is CAWTKNTGELFF.

The genes are TRBV9 and TRBJ2-5; D is uncertain. V was pared by 6 bases and J by 3 bases, with 15 bases between. Germline V gene lookup returns CDR1 SGDLS and CDR2 YYNGEE. The CDR3 runs 14 residues. The CDR3 sequence is CASTTGMAEETQYF. In DNA, the CDR3 is TGTGCCAGCACAACTGGGATGGCAGAAGAGACCCAGTACTTC. The whole variable domain, filled in from reference TRBV9 and TRBJ2-5, reads DSGVTQTPKHLITATGQRVTLRCSPRSGDLSVYWYQQSLDQGLQFLIQYYNGEERAKGNILERFSAQQFPDLHSELNLSSLELGDSALYFCASTTGMAEETQYFGPGTRLLVL.

The rearrangement uses TRBV5-1 and TRBJ2-1; 7 positions agree with TRBD2. The CDR3 is 15 amino acids. Trimming cost V 4 bases and J 2 bases; bases outside gene matches: 6. CDR1 SGHRS and CDR2 YFSETQ come from the germline V gene. CDR3 DNA: TGCGCCAGCAGCGTGTCGGGACTAACCTACAATGAGCAGTTCTTC. As protein: CASSVSGLTYNEQFF.

CDR3 bases: TGTGCCAGCACCGCTACAGGGAATACGCAGTATTTT. Amino acids: CASTATGNTQYF. The chain employs TRBV28 and TRBJ2-3; a weak D match, TRBD1 (6 bases). Germline V gene sequence: CDR1 MDHEN, CDR2 SYDVKM. V gave up 7 bases and J gave up 7 bases, with 12 bases separating them. CDR3 length equals 12 residues.

The CDR3 DNA follows: TGCAGTGCTAGAGATATCGTGGGAGGCCCCGATACGCAGTATTTT. This sequence encodes CSARDIVGGPDTQYF. This sequence joins TRBV20-1 and TRBJ2-3; tentatively, D is TRBD2 (6 bases). CDR1 DFQATT and CDR2 SNEGSKA come from the germline V gene (reference sequence). V shed 0 bases and J shed 6 bases, with 16 bases lying between them. The CDR3 covers 15 residues.